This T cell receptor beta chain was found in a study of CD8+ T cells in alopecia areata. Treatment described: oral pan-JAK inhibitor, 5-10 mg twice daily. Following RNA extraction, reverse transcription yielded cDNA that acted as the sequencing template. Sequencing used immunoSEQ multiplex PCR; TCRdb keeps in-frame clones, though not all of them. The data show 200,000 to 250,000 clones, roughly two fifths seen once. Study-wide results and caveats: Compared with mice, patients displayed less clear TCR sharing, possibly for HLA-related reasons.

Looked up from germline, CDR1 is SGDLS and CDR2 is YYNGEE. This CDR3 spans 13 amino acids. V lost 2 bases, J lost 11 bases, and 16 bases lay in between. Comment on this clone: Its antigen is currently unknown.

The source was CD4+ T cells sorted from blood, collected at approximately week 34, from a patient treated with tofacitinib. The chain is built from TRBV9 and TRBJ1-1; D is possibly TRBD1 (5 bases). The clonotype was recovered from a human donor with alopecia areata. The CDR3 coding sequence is TGTGCCAGCAGCGTCGGGACTCACCCCGGGGCTTTCTTT. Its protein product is CASSVGTHPGAFF.